This record covers a single TCR beta chain. Germline CDR1 and CDR2: SGHRS and YFSETQ. Trimming stripped 0 bases from V and 1 base from J, with 14 bases between. This CDR3 region has 17 residues. This record belongs to a study of blood T cell repertoires in COVID-19. Sequencing used immunoSEQ multiplex PCR; TCRdb keeps in-frame clones, though not all of them. Of some 120,000 clones in the sample, 65% to 80% are singletons; the top ten hold around 0.9%. The rearrangement uses TRBV5-1 and TRBJ2-4; a weak D match, TRBD1 (5 bases). The receptor's source is a human donor with acute or convalescent COVID-19. The donor label of this sample is uncertain. The sample was peripheral blood. The CDR3 DNA reads as TGCGCCAGCAGCTTGGCCATGTCGGCAGGGGCCAAAAACATTCAGTACTTC. Its protein is CASSLAMSAGAKNIQYF.